Here is one T cell receptor (beta chain) with its context. Its antigen remains unidentified. This sample was taken from a study of OX40 agonist ivuxolimab in advanced cancers. Notes on the study in general: Compared with others, partial responders at 0.1-3.0 mg/kg displayed clonal expansion among the lowest.

The CDR3 contains 13 residues. Germline V gene lookup returns CDR1 SGHRS and CDR2 YFSETQ. The germline V and J ends were trimmed by 0 bases and 5 bases, with 8 bases remaining between them. Measured with immunoSEQ multiplex PCR; TCRdb has only the in-frame clones, and not every one. The sample has roughly 80,000 clones, approximately 80% seen once. The sample consisted of CD4+ or CD8+ T cells sorted from blood, taken in a trial of the OX40 agonist ivuxolimab. The rearrangement uses TRBV5-1 and TRBJ2-5; D remains unclear. The TCR comes from an adult with an advanced solid tumor such as melanoma, head and neck, liver or kidney cancer. The CDR3 DNA is TGCGCCAGCAGCTTGGGGCCGGAGGAGACCCAGTACTTC. Translation gives CASSLGPEETQYF.